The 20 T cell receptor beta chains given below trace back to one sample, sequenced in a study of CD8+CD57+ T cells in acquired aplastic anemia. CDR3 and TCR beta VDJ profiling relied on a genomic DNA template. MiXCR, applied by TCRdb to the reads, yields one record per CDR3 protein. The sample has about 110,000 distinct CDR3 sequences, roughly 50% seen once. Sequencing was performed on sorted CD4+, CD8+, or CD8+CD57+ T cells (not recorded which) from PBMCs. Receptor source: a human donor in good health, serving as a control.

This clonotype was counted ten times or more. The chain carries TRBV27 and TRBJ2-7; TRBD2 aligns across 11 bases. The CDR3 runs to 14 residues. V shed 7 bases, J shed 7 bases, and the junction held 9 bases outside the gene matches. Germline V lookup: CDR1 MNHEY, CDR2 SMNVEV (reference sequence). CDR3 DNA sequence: TGTGCCAGCAAACCGGGACTAGCGGCAGAAGAGCAGTACTTC. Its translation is CASKPGLAAEEQYF.

The CDR3, as DNA: TGTGCCAGTAGATTGAACACTGAAGCTTTCTTT. Amino acid sequence: CASRLNTEAFF. V is TRBV19 and J is TRBJ1-1; no firm D call. Germline V gene data show CDR1 as LNHDA and CDR2 as SQIVND (reference sequence). Deletions cut 6 bases from V and 0 bases from J, with 2 bases between. This CDR3 spans 11 amino acids.

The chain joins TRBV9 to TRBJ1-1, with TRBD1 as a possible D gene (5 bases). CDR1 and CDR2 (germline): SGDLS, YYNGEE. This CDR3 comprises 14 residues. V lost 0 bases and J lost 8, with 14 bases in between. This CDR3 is CASSVVGGGTEAFF. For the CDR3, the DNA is TGTGCCAGCAGCGTAGTAGGCGGGGGGACCGAAGCTTTCTTT.

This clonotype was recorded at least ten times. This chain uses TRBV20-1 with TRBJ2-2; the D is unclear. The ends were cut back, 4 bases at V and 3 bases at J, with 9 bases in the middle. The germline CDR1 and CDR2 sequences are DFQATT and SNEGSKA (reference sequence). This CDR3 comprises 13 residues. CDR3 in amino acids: CSAISTDTGELFF. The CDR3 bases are TGCAGTGCTATTAGCACCGACACCGGGGAGCTGTTTTTT.

CDR3 protein: CASQGVQPQHF. CDR3 sequence (DNA): TGTGCCAGTCAGGGGGTTCAGCCCCAGCATTTT. The chain uses TRBV2 and TRBJ1-5, with TRBD1 matching 7 bases. The germline V gene has CDR1 SNHLY and CDR2 FYNNEI. Germline trimming cut 9 bases from V and 6 bases from J; bases unmatched to any gene: 2. The CDR3 has 11 amino acids.

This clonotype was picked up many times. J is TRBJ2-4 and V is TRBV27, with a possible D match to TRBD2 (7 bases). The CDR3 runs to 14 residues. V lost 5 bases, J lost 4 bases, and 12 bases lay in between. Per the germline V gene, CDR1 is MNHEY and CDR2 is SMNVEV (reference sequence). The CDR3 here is CASSHREGKNIQYF. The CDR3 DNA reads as TGTGCCAGCAGTCACAGGGAGGGGAAAAACATTCAGTACTTC.

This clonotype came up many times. CDR3 protein: CASSYTGVGNEQFF. The CDR3 DNA reads TGTGCCAGCAGTTATACCGGCGTCGGCAATGAGCAGTTCTTC. The V gene is TRBV6-6, the J gene TRBJ2-1; D remains unclear. Germline-derived CDR1 and CDR2 are MNHNY and SVGAGI (reference sequence). The CDR3 runs 14 residues. Deletions cut 3 bases from V and 6 bases from J, with 12 bases between.

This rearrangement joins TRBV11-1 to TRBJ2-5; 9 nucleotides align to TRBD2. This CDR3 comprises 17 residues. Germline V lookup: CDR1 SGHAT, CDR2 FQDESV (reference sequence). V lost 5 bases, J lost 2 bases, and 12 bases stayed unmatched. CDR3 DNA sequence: TGTGCCAGCAGCGGAGGTAGGGCTAGCGGGGAACAAGAGACCCAGTACTTC. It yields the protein CASSGGRASGEQETQYF. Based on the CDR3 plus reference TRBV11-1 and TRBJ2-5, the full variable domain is EAEVAQSPRYKITEKSQAVAFWCDPISGHATLYWYRQILGQGPELLVQFQDESVVDDSQLPKDRFSAERLKGVDSTLKIQPAELGDSAMYLCASSGGRASGEQETQYFGPGTRLLVL.

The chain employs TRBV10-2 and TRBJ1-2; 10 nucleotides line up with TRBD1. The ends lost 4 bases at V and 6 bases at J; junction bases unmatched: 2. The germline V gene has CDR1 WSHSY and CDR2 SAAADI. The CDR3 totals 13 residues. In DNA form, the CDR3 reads TGCGCCAGCAGTGGGGACAGGGGCAATGGCTACACCTTC. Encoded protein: CASSGDRGNGYTF.

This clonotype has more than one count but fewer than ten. Here the CDR3 reads CASNRGGVSNQPQHF. The CDR3 bases are TGTGCCAGTAACAGGGGGGGGGTTAGCAATCAGCCCCAGCATTTT. The J gene is TRBJ1-5, the V gene TRBV19, with 8 bases matching TRBD1. Germline CDR1 is LNHDA and CDR2 is SQIVND (reference sequence). V lost 7 bases and J lost 0; bases outside the gene matches: 5. This CDR3 spans 15 amino acids.

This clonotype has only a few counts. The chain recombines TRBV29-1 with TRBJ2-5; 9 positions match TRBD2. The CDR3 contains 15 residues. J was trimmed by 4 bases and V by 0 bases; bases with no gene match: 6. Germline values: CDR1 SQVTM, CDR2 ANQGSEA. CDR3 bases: TGCAGCGTTGAAGATCGGCCAGCGGGAGGAGAGACCCAGTACTTC. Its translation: CSVEDRPAGGETQYF. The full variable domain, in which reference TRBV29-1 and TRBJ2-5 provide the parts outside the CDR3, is SAVISQKPSRDICQRGTSLTIQCQVDSQVTMMFWYRQQPGQSLTLIATANQGSEATYESGFVIDKFPISRPNLTFSTLTVSNMSPEDSSIYLCSVEDRPAGGETQYFGPGTRLLVL.

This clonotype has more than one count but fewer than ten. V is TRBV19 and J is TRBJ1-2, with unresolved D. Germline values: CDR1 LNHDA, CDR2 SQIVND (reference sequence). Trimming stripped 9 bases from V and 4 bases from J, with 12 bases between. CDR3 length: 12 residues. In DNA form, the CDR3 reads TGTGCCAGCAGTTACGGCTTCTATGGCTACACCTTC. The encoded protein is CASSYGFYGYTF.

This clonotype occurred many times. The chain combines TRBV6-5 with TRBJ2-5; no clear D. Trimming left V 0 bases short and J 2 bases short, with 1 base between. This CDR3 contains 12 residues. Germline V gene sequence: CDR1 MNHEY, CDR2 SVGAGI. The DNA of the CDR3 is TGTGCCAGCAGTTACTCGCAAGAGACCCAGTACTTC. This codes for CASSYSQETQYF.

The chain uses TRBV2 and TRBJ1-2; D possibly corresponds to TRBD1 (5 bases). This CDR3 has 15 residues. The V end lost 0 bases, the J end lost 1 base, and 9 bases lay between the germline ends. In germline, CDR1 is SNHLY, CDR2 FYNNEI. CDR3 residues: CASSEAGLLNYGYTF. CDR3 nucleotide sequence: TGTGCCAGCAGTGAAGCGGGGCTGCTTAACTATGGCTACACCTTC.

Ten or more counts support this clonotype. CDR3 sequence (DNA): TGCGGCATGGCGACAGATGCCGCCCGGGGGGAAAAACTGTTTTTT. It specifies CGMATDAARGEKLFF. The rearrangement joins TRBV20-1 to TRBJ1-4; weak D call: TRBD1 (5 bases). CDR1 is DFQATT, CDR2 SNEGSKA, per germline (reference sequence). The CDR3 contains 15 residues.

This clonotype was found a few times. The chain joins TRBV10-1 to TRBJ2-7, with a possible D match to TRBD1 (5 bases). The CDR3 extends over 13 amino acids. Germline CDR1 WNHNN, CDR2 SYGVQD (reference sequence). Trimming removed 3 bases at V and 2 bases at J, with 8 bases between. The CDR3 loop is CASSDRVTYEQYF. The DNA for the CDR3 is TGCGCCAGCAGTGACAGGGTTACCTACGAGCAGTACTTC.

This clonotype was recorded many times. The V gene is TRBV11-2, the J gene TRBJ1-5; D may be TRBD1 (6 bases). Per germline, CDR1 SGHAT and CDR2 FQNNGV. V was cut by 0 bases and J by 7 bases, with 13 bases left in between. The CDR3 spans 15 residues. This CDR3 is CASSLDQGFDQPQHF. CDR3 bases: TGTGCCAGCAGCTTAGATCAGGGGTTCGACCAGCCCCAGCATTTT.

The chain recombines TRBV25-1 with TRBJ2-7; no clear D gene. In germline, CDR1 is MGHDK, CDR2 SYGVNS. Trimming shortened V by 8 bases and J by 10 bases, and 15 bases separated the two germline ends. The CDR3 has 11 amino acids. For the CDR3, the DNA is TGTGCCAGCTCCTATGGGGTACTCCAGTACTTC. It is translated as CASSYGVLQYF.

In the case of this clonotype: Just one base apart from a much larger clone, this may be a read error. CDR3 nucleotide sequence: TGTGCCAGCAGCTTAAGTTTTATGGGATGGACTGAAGCTTTCTTT. Its translation: CASSLSFMGWTEAFF. The chain has TRBV7-2 and TRBJ1-1; no definite D call. Germline loops: CDR1 SGHTA, CDR2 FQGNSA. The V gene lost 2 bases and the J gene lost 5 bases, with 15 bases spanning the gap. The CDR3 consists of 15 residues.

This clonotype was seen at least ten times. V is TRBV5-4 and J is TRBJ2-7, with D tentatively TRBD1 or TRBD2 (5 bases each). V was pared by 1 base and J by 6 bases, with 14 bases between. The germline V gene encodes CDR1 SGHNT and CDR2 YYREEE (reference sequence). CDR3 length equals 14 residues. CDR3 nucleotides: TGTGCCAGCAGCTTGACGGGACCACCCAGCGAGCAGTACTTC. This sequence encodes CASSLTGPPSEQYF.